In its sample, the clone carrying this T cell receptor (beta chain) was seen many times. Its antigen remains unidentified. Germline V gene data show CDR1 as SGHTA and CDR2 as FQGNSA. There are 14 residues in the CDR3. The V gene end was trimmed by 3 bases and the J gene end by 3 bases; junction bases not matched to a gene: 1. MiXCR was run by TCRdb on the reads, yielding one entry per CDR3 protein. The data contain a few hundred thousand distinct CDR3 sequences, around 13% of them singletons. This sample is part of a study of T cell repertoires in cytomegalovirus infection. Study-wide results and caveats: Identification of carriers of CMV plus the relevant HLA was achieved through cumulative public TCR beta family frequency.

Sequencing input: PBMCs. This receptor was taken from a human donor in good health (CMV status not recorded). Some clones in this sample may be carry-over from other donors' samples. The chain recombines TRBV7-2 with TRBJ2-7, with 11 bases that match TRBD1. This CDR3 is CASSFGTGGYEQYF. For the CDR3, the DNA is TGTGCCAGCAGCTTTGGGACAGGGGGCTACGAGCAGTACTTC.